This T cell receptor (beta chain) was obtained from a study of metastatic and nonmetastatic thyroid tumors. Thyroid surgery was performed in patients who had received no treatment beforehand. Per the original methods: CDR3 was compared across clinicopathological groups, and the resulting differences were used to build a distant-metastasis classifier for papillary thyroid cancer. TCRdb re-called clones via MiXCR from the PCR reads. These V and J calls are TCRdb output, not the study's own analysis. The profile shows some 15,000 clones, 23% of them singletons. V gave up 1 base and J gave up 4 bases, with 10 bases separating them. This CDR3 has 14 residues. Germline CDR1 is SGHTA and CDR2 is FQGTGA. Points on this clone: Being one base from a much bigger clone, this may be a read error.

The chain links TRBV7-3 to TRBJ1-1, with D possibly being TRBD1 (5 bases). Input material: tumor tissue. The receptor was derived from a female donor with papillary thyroid cancer or a benign thyroid nodule (not recorded which). Some clones in this sample may be carry-over from other donors' samples. The CDR3 nucleotides read TGTGCCAGCAGCTTAATAGGGGAACGCACTGAAGCTTTCTTT. As protein: CASSLIGERTEAFF. Full variable domain (outside the CDR3, taken from reference TRBV7-3 and TRBJ1-1): GAGVSQTPSNKVTEKGKYVELRCDPISGHTALYWYRQSLGQGPEFLIYFQGTGAADDSGLPNDRFFAVRPEGSVSTLKIQRTERGDSAVYLCASSLIGERTEAFFGQGTRLTVV.